This is a list of T cell receptor beta chains from one sample in a study of blood T cell repertoires in COVID-19. The data were produced by immunoSEQ multiplex PCR, yet TCRdb's version contains in-frame clones alone and is incomplete. The sample lists hundreds of thousands of clones; around 90% were seen once. The sequencing input was PBMCs or T cells enriched from blood (not recorded which). Every receptor here comes from a woman under 30 with acute COVID-19. The CDR3 runs from the conserved cysteine through the conserved F or W. The D gene is left open where the match is weak. Size values are once, few and many counts, or a class for expanded clones, and some rows have none.

j_gene: TRBJ1-1; d_gene: TRBD1; v_gene: TRBV10-3; abundance: NA; CDR3aa: CAISSRVQGAKGNTEAFF; CDR3nt: TGTGCCATCAGCTCCAGAGTACAGGGGGCGAAAGGTAACACTGAAGCTTTCTTT
j_gene: TRBJ1-1; d_gene: TRBD1; v_gene: TRBV2; abundance: NA; CDR3aa: CASNSRGLAFF; CDR3nt: TGTGCCAGCAATTCCAGGGGGCTAGCTTTCTTT
j_gene: TRBJ2-2; d_gene: NA; v_gene: TRBV4-3; abundance: NA; CDR3aa: CASSQKHGPSATGELFF; CDR3nt: TGCGCCAGCAGCCAGAAACACGGGCCTAGCGCCACCGGGGAGCTGTTTTTT
j_gene: TRBJ1-2; d_gene: TRBD1; v_gene: TRBV18; abundance: NA; CDR3aa: CASSPLDRANYGYTF; CDR3nt: TGTGCCAGCTCACCTCTGGACAGGGCCAACTATGGCTACACCTTC
j_gene: TRBJ1-1; d_gene: TRBD1; v_gene: TRBV25-1; abundance: NA; CDR3aa: CASSTNRGPMVEAFF; CDR3nt: TGTGCCAGCAGCACAAACAGGGGGCCCATGGTTGAAGCTTTCTTT
j_gene: TRBJ2-5; d_gene: TRBD1; v_gene: TRBV29-1; abundance: NA; CDR3aa: CSARTGSETQYF; CDR3nt: TGCAGCGCGAGGACAGGGTCGGAGACCCAGTACTTC
j_gene: TRBJ2-1; d_gene: TRBD1; v_gene: TRBV19; abundance: NA; CDR3aa: CASTGQGGQFF; CDR3nt: TGTGCCAGCACGGGACAGGGAGGACAGTTCTTC
j_gene: TRBJ1-2; d_gene: NA; v_gene: TRBV2; abundance: NA; CDR3aa: CASSEEILLTNGYTF; CDR3nt: TGTGCCAGCAGTGAAGAGATCCTCTTGACTAATGGCTACACCTTC
j_gene: TRBJ2-5; d_gene: TRBD1; v_gene: TRBV11-2; abundance: NA; CDR3aa: CASSPDRAETQYF; CDR3nt: TGTGCCAGCAGCCCGGACAGGGCAGAGACCCAGTACTTC
j_gene: TRBJ1-2; d_gene: NA; v_gene: TRBV7-9; abundance: NA; CDR3aa: CASSLEVRGERGYGYTF; CDR3nt: TGTGCCAGCAGCTTAGAGGTCCGCGGAGAACGGGGCTATGGCTACACCTTC
j_gene: TRBJ2-3; d_gene: NA; v_gene: TRBV6-5; abundance: NA; CDR3aa: CASSTTGGADTQYF; CDR3nt: TGTGCCAGCAGCACGACTGGAGGGGCAGATACGCAGTATTTT
j_gene: TRBJ1-6; d_gene: TRBD1; v_gene: TRBV5-1; abundance: NA; CDR3aa: CASSSGQNNSPLHF; CDR3nt: TGCGCCAGCAGCTCGGGACAGAATAATTCACCCCTCCACTTT
j_gene: TRBJ1-1; d_gene: NA; v_gene: TRBV10-3; abundance: NA; CDR3aa: CAISEAGVRLTEAFF; CDR3nt: TGTGCCATCAGTGAGGCGGGAGTTCGGCTCACTGAAGCTTTCTTT
j_gene: TRBJ2-1; d_gene: TRBD2; v_gene: TRBV9; abundance: NA; CDR3aa: CASSIPLAGGDNEQFF; CDR3nt: TGTGCCAGCAGCATCCCACTAGCGGGAGGTGACAATGAGCAGTTCTTC
j_gene: TRBJ2-5; d_gene: NA; v_gene: TRBV3-1/TRBV3-2; abundance: NA; CDR3aa: CASSLIETQYF; CDR3nt: TGTGCCAGCAGCCTTATTGAGACCCAGTACTTC
j_gene: TRBJ1-5; d_gene: NA; v_gene: TRBV28; abundance: NA; CDR3aa: CASSFRGAGVGSNQPQHF; CDR3nt: TGTGCCAGCAGTTTTCGGGGGGCGGGCGTTGGAAGCAATCAGCCCCAGCATTTT
j_gene: TRBJ2-7; d_gene: NA; v_gene: TRBV5-5; abundance: NA; CDR3aa: CASSLLLLVDTLYEQYF; CDR3nt: TGTGCCAGCAGCTTGTTACTACTCGTGGACACTCTATACGAGCAGTACTTC
j_gene: TRBJ2-1; d_gene: TRBD2; v_gene: TRBV3-1/TRBV3-2; abundance: NA; CDR3aa: CASSKTSGTNNEQFF; CDR3nt: TGTGCCAGCAGCAAGACTAGCGGGACAAACAATGAGCAGTTCTTC
j_gene: TRBJ2-7; d_gene: TRBD1; v_gene: TRBV4-1; abundance: NA; CDR3aa: CASSLGQGGSYEQYF; CDR3nt: TGCGCCAGCAGCCTAGGACAGGGAGGCTCCTACGAGCAGTACTTC
j_gene: TRBJ1-4; d_gene: NA; v_gene: TRBV30; abundance: NA; CDR3aa: CAWSQGQTQPREQLFF; CDR3nt: TGTGCCTGGAGTCAAGGACAGACCCAGCCCAGAGAACAACTGTTTTTT
j_gene: TRBJ2-1; d_gene: NA; v_gene: TRBV11-3; abundance: NA; CDR3aa: CASSLGGGIEQFF; CDR3nt: TGTGCCAGCAGCTTAGGGGGCGGGATTGAGCAGTTCTTC
j_gene: TRBJ2-1; d_gene: TRBD1; v_gene: TRBV2; abundance: NA; CDR3aa: CASSEGGQGAIIGYNEQFF; CDR3nt: TGTGCCAGCAGTGAGGGGGGACAGGGCGCGATAATTGGGTACAATGAGCAGTTCTTC
j_gene: TRBJ2-2; d_gene: TRBD2; v_gene: TRBV14; abundance: NA; CDR3aa: CASSQEPAGVAGELFF; CDR3nt: TGTGCCAGCAGCCAAGAGCCAGCGGGAGTCGCCGGGGAGCTGTTTTTT
j_gene: TRBJ2-3; d_gene: NA; v_gene: TRBV13; abundance: NA; CDR3aa: CASSFGLEDTQYF; CDR3nt: TGTGCCAGCAGCTTCGGGTTGGAGGATACGCAGTATTTT
j_gene: TRBJ2-3; d_gene: NA; v_gene: TRBV11-2; abundance: NA; CDR3aa: CASSLGPLEIDTQYF; CDR3nt: TGTGCCAGCAGCTTAGGGCCTCTAGAGATAGATACGCAGTATTTT
j_gene: TRBJ2-1; d_gene: TRBD2; v_gene: TRBV3-1/TRBV3-2; abundance: NA; CDR3aa: CASSLARLAGGGEQFF; CDR3nt: TGTGCCAGCAGCCTCGCACGACTAGCGGGAGGCGGTGAGCAGTTCTTC
j_gene: TRBJ1-5; d_gene: NA; v_gene: TRBV7-8; abundance: NA; CDR3aa: CASSLLWESNQPQHF; CDR3nt: TGTGCCAGCAGCTTATTATGGGAGAGCAATCAGCCCCAGCATTTT
j_gene: TRBJ2-1; d_gene: NA; v_gene: TRBV5-6; abundance: NA; CDR3aa: CASSLYNEQFF; CDR3nt: TGTGCCAGCAGCCTTTACAATGAGCAGTTCTTC
j_gene: TRBJ1-6; d_gene: TRBD1; v_gene: TRBV18; abundance: NA; CDR3aa: CASSPLETGNSPLHF; CDR3nt: TGTGCCAGCTCACCACTTGAGACAGGGAATTCACCCCTCCACTTT
j_gene: TRBJ1-4; d_gene: TRBD1; v_gene: TRBV10-2; abundance: NA; CDR3aa: CATLRAQGPAYLRNATNEKLFF; CDR3nt: TGCGCCACCTTAAGAGCACAGGGGCCCGCTTACCTCAGAAATGCAACTAATGAAAAACTGTTTTTT
j_gene: TRBJ1-4; d_gene: NA; v_gene: TRBV23-1; abundance: NA; CDR3aa: CASSPVPDTTTNEKLFF; CDR3nt: TGCGCCAGCAGCCCCGTCCCAGATACTACAACTAATGAAAAACTGTTTTTT
j_gene: TRBJ1-2; d_gene: TRBD1; v_gene: TRBV28; abundance: NA; CDR3aa: CASSSLQGEAYGYTF; CDR3nt: TGTGCCAGCAGTTCCCTTCAGGGGGAAGCCTATGGCTACACCTTC
j_gene: TRBJ1-2; d_gene: NA; v_gene: TRBV5-1; abundance: NA; CDR3aa: CASSFKRQSYGYTF; CDR3nt: TGCGCCAGCAGCTTTAAGCGGCAGTCCTATGGCTACACCTTC
j_gene: TRBJ2-3; d_gene: NA; v_gene: TRBV7-9; abundance: once; CDR3aa: CASSLGAAFTDTQYF; CDR3nt: TGTGCCAGCAGCTTAGGGGCAGCTTTCACAGATACGCAGTATTTT
j_gene: TRBJ1-1; d_gene: TRBD1; v_gene: TRBV7-9; abundance: NA; CDR3aa: CASSTPGQGAFEAFF; CDR3nt: TGTGCCAGCAGCACACCGGGACAGGGGGCTTTTGAAGCTTTCTTT
j_gene: TRBJ1-1; d_gene: NA; v_gene: TRBV2; abundance: NA; CDR3aa: CASSEGRGLNTEAFF; CDR3nt: TGTGCCAGCAGTGAAGGACGGGGGTTGAACACTGAAGCTTTCTTT
j_gene: TRBJ2-1; d_gene: TRBD1; v_gene: TRBV7-9; abundance: NA; CDR3aa: CASRKGTGRDNEQFF; CDR3nt: TGTGCCAGCAGAAAAGGGACAGGGCGTGACAATGAGCAGTTCTTC
j_gene: TRBJ2-2; d_gene: NA; v_gene: TRBV18; abundance: NA; CDR3aa: CASSPDWGRGNTGELFF; CDR3nt: TGTGCCAGCTCACCAGATTGGGGCAGGGGAAACACCGGGGAGCTGTTTTTT
j_gene: TRBJ2-7; d_gene: NA; v_gene: TRBV7-2; abundance: NA; CDR3aa: CASSLVRGNYEQYF; CDR3nt: TGTGCCAGCAGCTTAGTTCGGGGTAACTACGAGCAGTACTTC
j_gene: TRBJ2-1; d_gene: NA; v_gene: TRBV6-6; abundance: once; CDR3aa: CASSPTRASYNNEQFF; CDR3nt: TGTGCCAGCAGCCCTACTCGGGCTAGCTACAACAATGAGCAGTTCTTC
j_gene: TRBJ2-5; d_gene: TRBD1; v_gene: TRBV11-3; abundance: NA; CDR3aa: CASSTGQGGGETQYF; CDR3nt: TGTGCCAGCAGCACGGGACAGGGGGGTGGAGAGACCCAGTACTTC
j_gene: TRBJ2-2; d_gene: NA; v_gene: TRBV30; abundance: once; CDR3aa: CAWNPDSLNTGELFF; CDR3nt: TGTGCCTGGAACCCCGACAGCTTGAACACCGGGGAGCTGTTTTTT
j_gene: TRBJ2-7; d_gene: NA; v_gene: TRBV6-5; abundance: NA; CDR3aa: CASSQDYNEQYF; CDR3nt: TGTGCCAGCAGTCAGGACTACAACGAGCAGTACTTC
j_gene: TRBJ1-1; d_gene: TRBD1; v_gene: TRBV28; abundance: NA; CDR3aa: CASSPGTVNTEAFF; CDR3nt: TGTGCCAGCAGTCCGGGGACAGTGAACACTGAAGCTTTCTTT
j_gene: TRBJ2-3; d_gene: TRBD2; v_gene: TRBV5-1; abundance: NA; CDR3aa: CASSRGGSSTDTQYF; CDR3nt: TGCGCCAGCAGCAGGGGAGGGAGCAGCACAGATACGCAGTATTTT
j_gene: TRBJ1-4; d_gene: NA; v_gene: TRBV18; abundance: NA; CDR3aa: CASSPGLNEKLFF; CDR3nt: TGTGCCAGCTCTCCCGGACTAAATGAAAAACTGTTTTTT
j_gene: TRBJ1-4; d_gene: NA; v_gene: TRBV28; abundance: NA; CDR3aa: CASSTQGPGDEKLFF; CDR3nt: TGTGCCAGCAGCACCCAGGGACCAGGGGATGAAAAACTGTTTTTT
j_gene: TRBJ2-1; d_gene: NA; v_gene: TRBV7-9; abundance: NA; CDR3aa: CASSLETFANEQFF; CDR3nt: TGTGCCAGCAGCTTAGAGACTTTTGCCAATGAGCAGTTCTTC
j_gene: TRBJ1-5; d_gene: NA; v_gene: TRBV2; abundance: NA; CDR3aa: CASSLTGTDQPQHF; CDR3nt: TGTGCCAGCAGTCTAACAGGGACGGATCAGCCCCAGCATTTT
j_gene: TRBJ1-4; d_gene: NA; v_gene: TRBV5-5; abundance: NA; CDR3aa: CASSLGGGPTNEKLFF; CDR3nt: TGTGCCAGCAGCTTGGGTGGTGGGCCAACTAATGAAAAACTGTTTTTT
j_gene: TRBJ2-1; d_gene: TRBD2; v_gene: TRBV6-6; abundance: NA; CDR3aa: CASSLTSGIDNEQFF; CDR3nt: TGTGCCAGCAGTTTGACTAGCGGGATCGATAATGAGCAGTTCTTC
j_gene: TRBJ2-3; d_gene: NA; v_gene: TRBV7-9; abundance: NA; CDR3aa: CASSLEWVADLGADTQYF; CDR3nt: TGTGCCAGCAGCTTAGAATGGGTGGCGGACCTAGGGGCAGATACGCAGTATTTT
j_gene: TRBJ2-1; d_gene: TRBD2; v_gene: TRBV5-5; abundance: NA; CDR3aa: CASSLPFGTSGMEQFF; CDR3nt: TGTGCCAGCAGCTTACCCTTCGGGACTAGCGGGATGGAGCAGTTCTTC